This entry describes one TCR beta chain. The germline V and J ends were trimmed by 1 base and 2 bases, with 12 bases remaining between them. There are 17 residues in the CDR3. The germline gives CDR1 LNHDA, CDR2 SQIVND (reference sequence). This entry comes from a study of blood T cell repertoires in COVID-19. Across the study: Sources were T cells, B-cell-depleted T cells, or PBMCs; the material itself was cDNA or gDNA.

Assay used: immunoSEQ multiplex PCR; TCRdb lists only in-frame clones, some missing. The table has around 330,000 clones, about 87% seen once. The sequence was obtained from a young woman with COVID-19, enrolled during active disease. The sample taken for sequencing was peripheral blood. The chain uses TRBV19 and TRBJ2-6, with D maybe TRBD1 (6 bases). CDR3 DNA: TGTGCCAGTAGTATAGGTAGCAGGGGAACTGGGGCCAACGTCCTGACTTTC. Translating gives CASSIGSRGTGANVLTF.